These 7 T cell receptor beta chains came from one sample sequenced in a study of T cell responses to AZD1222 COVID-19 vaccine. Here immunoSEQ multiplex PCR was the method, and the copy in TCRdb shows in-frame clones only, minus some. The sample has 150,000 to 200,000 clones; about 94% are singletons. Sequenced here: peripheral blood, sampled on day 0 of AZD1222 vaccination. These receptors were obtained from an adult in good health.

As regards this clone: The sample holds other DNA sequences that translate to the same CDR3. The CDR3 is CASSLVRSYGYTF. The CDR3 region has the DNA TGTGCCAGCAGTTTAGTTAGGTCTTATGGCTACACCTTC. The genes are TRBV28 and TRBJ1-2, with no clear D. The germline CDR1 and CDR2 sequences are MDHEN and SYDVKM. The CDR3 is 13 amino acids. Trimming took 2 bases from V and 5 from J, leaving 9 bases between them.

The chain employs TRBV28 and TRBJ2-7, with D unresolved. CDR3 length: 11 amino acids. V was cut by 5 bases and J by 4 bases, with 6 bases left in between. Germline CDR1 and CDR2: MDHEN and SYDVKM. CDR3 DNA: TGTGCCAGCAGTCTGGAATACGAGCAGTACTTC. Translated, it gives CASSLEYEQYF. Together with reference TRBV28 and TRBJ2-7, the CDR3 gives the full variable domain: DVKVTQSSRYLVKRTGEKVFLECVQDMDHENMFWYRQDPGLGLRLIYFSYDVKMKEKGDIPEGYSVSREKKERFSLILESASTNQTSMYLCASSLEYEQYFGPGTRLTVT.

V usage is TRBV7-8 and J usage is TRBJ1-2; perhaps TRBD1 as D (5 bases). V dropped 0 bases and J dropped 8 bases, with 13 bases sitting between them. CDR3 length: 14 amino acids. The germline V gene has CDR1 SGHVS and CDR2 FQNEAQ. In DNA form, the CDR3 reads TGTGCCAGCAGCTTAGCGCGGGGAAGGGGCGGCTACACCTTC. Translating it yields CASSLARGRGGYTF. Together with reference TRBV7-8 and TRBJ1-2, the CDR3 gives the full variable domain: GAGVSQSPRYKVAKRGQDVALRCDPISGHVSLFWYQQALGQGPEFLTYFQNEAQLDKSGLPSDRFFAERPEGSVSTLKIQRTQQEDSAVYLCASSLARGRGGYTFGSGTRLTVV.

V is TRBV10-3 and J is TRBJ2-1, with a possible D match to TRBD2 (6 bases). Germline V gives CDR1 ENHRY, CDR2 SYGVKD. Trimming pared 8 bases from V and 1 base from J, leaving 12 bases between. CDR3 length: 14 amino acids. The CDR3, as DNA: TGTGCCATCCGCGGGGACCGGTCCTACAATGAGCAGTTCTTC. This encodes CAIRGDRSYNEQFF.

The chain is built from TRBV7-8 and TRBJ2-2; TRBD1 might be the D (5 bases). Trimming left V 5 bases short and J 2 bases short, with 9 bases between. Per the germline V gene, CDR1 is SGHVS and CDR2 is FQNEAQ. CDR3 length: 14 residues. The CDR3: CASSTDRNTGELFF. Here the CDR3 DNA reads TGTGCCAGCAGCACAGACAGAAACACCGGGGAGCTGTTTTTT.

CDR3 amino acids: CASSQDPGAGNTIYF. In nucleotides, the CDR3 is TGTGCCAGCAGCCAAGATCCGGGGGCTGGAAACACCATATATTTT. This chain uses TRBV3-1 (or the pseudogene TRBV3-2) with TRBJ1-3; TRBD1 might be the D (5 bases). CDR3 length equals 15 residues. Looked up from germline, CDR1 is LGHDT and CDR2 is YNNKEL (reference sequence). With 0 bases removed from V and 2 bases from J, the gap between germline ends came to 8 bases.

The V gene is TRBV5-1, the J gene TRBJ2-7; 8 bases are a match to TRBD1. Germline V gene data show CDR1 as SGHRS and CDR2 as YFSETQ. The V gene end was trimmed by 5 bases and the J gene end by 6 bases; junction bases not matched to a gene: 1. The CDR3 covers 11 residues. As DNA, the CDR3 is TGCGCCAGCAGACAGGGGGGCGAGCAGTACTTC. As protein: CASRQGGEQYF.